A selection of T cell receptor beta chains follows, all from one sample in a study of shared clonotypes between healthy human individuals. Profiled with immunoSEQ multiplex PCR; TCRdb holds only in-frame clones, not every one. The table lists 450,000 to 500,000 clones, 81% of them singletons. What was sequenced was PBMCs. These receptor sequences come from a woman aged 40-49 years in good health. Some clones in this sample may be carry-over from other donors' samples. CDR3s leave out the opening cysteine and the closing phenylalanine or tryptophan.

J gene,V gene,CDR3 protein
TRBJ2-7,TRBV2,ASSERESGREQY
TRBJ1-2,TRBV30,AWDRGKGYGYT
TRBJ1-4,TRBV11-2,ASSLGTGFEKLF
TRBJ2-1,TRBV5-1,ASTSGNYNEQF
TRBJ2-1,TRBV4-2,ASSHNTGASYNEQF
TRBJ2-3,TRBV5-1,ASSLYPSGSTADTQY
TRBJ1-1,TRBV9,ASSPTGGMGETEAF
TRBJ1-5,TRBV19,ASSPLPGQGYQPQH
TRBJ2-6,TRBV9,ASSVGHRAGANVLT
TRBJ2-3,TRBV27,ASSLSRGGGDTQY
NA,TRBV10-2,ASWEPPLSYEQY
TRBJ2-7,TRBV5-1,ASSSQGAPGGEQY
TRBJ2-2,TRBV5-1,ASSFPERSTGELF
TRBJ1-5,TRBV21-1,ASSNRTGANQPQH
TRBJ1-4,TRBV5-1,ASSRPQGTSNEKLF
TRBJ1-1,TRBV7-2,ASSLGVGRANTEAF
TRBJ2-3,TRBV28,ASSFPIAGGPLEVGTDTQY
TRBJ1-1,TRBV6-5,ASSYSWEMNTEAF
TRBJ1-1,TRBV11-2,ASSRGGGTEAF
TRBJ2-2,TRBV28,ASQDRVQNTGELF
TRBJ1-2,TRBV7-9,ASSLEGARGYT
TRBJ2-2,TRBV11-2,ASSLVAGVTGELF
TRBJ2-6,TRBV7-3,ASTVSSGANVLT
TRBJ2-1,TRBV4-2,ASSQDQAGGYNEQF
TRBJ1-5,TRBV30,AWSVGTGEYSNQPQH
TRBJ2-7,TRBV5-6,ASSPGLAGGPYEQY
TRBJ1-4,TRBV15,ATSRAGAHEKLF
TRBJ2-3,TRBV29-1,SVGPDTQY
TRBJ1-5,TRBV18,ASSPTGDSNQPQH
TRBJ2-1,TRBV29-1,SVVRWLADRQF
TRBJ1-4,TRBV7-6,ASSLSGGQTNEKLF
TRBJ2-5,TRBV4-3,ASSQDRADGQETQY
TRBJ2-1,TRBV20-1,SARVRNEQF
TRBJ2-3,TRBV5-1,ASSLDGRPTRGTDTQY
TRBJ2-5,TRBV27,ASSLGLAGPGTQY
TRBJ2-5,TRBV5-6,ASSVIGGGQETQY
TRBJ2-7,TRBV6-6,ASSFSGRLHYEQY
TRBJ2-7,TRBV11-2,ASSSIGGPYEQY
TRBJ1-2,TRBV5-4,ASSLVGVNYGYT
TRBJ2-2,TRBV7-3,ASSLNPSSGSVGELF
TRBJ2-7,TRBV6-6,ASSYSGPDSEQY